This T cell receptor (beta chain) was captured in a study of cytomegalovirus exposure and HLA in healthy donors. Background on the study: About 85 million unique TCRs from HLA-typed donors were held in an early release of data.

General study findings and limits: Specificity of a few CMV-associated chains for CMV antigens was verified in vitro. In an earlier analysis, in roughly 600 donors, most V segments appeared productive either ~90% or ~30% of the time. An analysis that came later showed most CMV-associated TCR beta chains appearing HLA-restricted.

The germline gives CDR1 GTSNPN, CDR2 SVGIG (reference sequence). Trimming took off 4 bases at V and 5 bases at J, with 14 bases between the two ends. The CDR3 totals 14 residues. PCR was performed using 60 Vbeta and 13 Jbeta primers. Profiled with immunoSEQ multiplex PCR; TCRdb holds only in-frame clones, not every one. The table includes more than 80,000 clones, roughly 82% detected once. A note on this clone: The target antigen is unknown.

The rearrangement links TRBV30 to TRBJ1-4, with no clear D. The sequencing input was PBMCs. This receptor was taken from a woman between 50 and 59 years old in good health and CMV-seropositive. The chain's CDR3 is CAWTGGNPNEKLFF. The CDR3 region has the DNA TGTGCCTGGACTGGAGGTAACCCGAATGAAAAACTGTTTTTT.